The rows below give T cell receptor beta chains drawn from one sample of a study of blood T cell repertoires in COVID-19. The protocol was immunoSEQ multiplex PCR, while the TCRdb copy is restricted to in-frame clones and leaves out a portion. The sample gives 110,000 to 150,000 clones, about four fifths of which show up once; 3% to 4.5% is in the top ten. The sample was peripheral blood. The receptors shown here come from a man aged 65 to 79 who had recovered from COVID-19. Each CDR3 is given with its conserved first and last residue. Fields, in order: D gene, J gene, V gene, clone size, CDR3 protein, CDR3 DNA. D genes are given only for firm matches. Size values are once, few and many counts, or a class for expanded clones, and some rows have none.

TRBD2 | TRBJ2-7 | TRBV6-2/TRBV6-3 | . | CASSYPRAGALSGIHYEQYF | TGTGCCAGCAGTTACCCCCGGGCGGGGGCGCTTAGCGGGATTCACTACGAGCAGTACTTC
. | TRBJ2-7 | TRBV25-1 | . | CASRFGVSYEQYF | TGTGCCAGCAGATTCGGGGTTTCCTACGAGCAGTACTTC
. | TRBJ1-6 | TRBV30 | . | CAWNTGHNSPLHF | TGTGCCTGGAATACGGGTCATAATTCACCCCTCCACTTT
. | TRBJ2-1 | TRBV11-3 | . | CASSTGVNNEQFF | TGTGCCAGCAGTACCGGGGTAAACAATGAGCAGTTCTTC
TRBD2 | TRBJ2-7 | TRBV12-3/TRBV12-4 | . | CASRSGRRHEQYF | TGTGCCAGCAGGAGCGGGAGGAGGCACGAGCAGTACTTC
. | TRBJ2-1 | TRBV9 | . | CASSTSGANYNEQFF | TGTGCCAGCAGCACCTCAGGGGCTAACTACAATGAGCAGTTCTTC
. | TRBJ1-3 | TRBV7-2 | . | CASSLDSSGNTIYF | TGTGCCAGCAGCTTAGACAGCTCTGGAAACACCATATATTTT
TRBD2 | TRBJ2-4 | TRBV5-1 | . | CASSMGLAGVGAKNIQYF | TGCGCCAGCAGCATGGGGTTAGCGGGAGTGGGGGCCAAAAACATTCAGTACTTC
TRBD2 | TRBJ2-1 | TRBV11-2 | . | CASSLDIGGLAGNNEQFF | TGTGCCAGCAGCTTAGATATAGGCGGGCTAGCGGGAAACAATGAGCAGTTCTTC
. | TRBJ2-7 | TRBV19 | once | CASSISTTGAPYEQYF | TGTGCCAGTAGTATCTCCACGACAGGCGCGCCCTACGAGCAGTACTTC
TRBD1 | TRBJ2-7 | TRBV6-5 | . | CASSPDRVNYEQYF | TGTGCCAGCAGTCCCGACAGGGTGAACTACGAGCAGTACTTC
. | TRBJ1-2 | TRBV11-2 | . | CASSLSPGLGGYTF | TGTGCCAGCAGCTTATCCCCCGGGTTAGGTGGCTACACCTTC
TRBD1 | TRBJ1-5 | TRBV6-5 | . | CASSYPGRGSNQPQHF | TGTGCCAGCAGTTACCCGGGCAGGGGGAGCAATCAGCCCCAGCATTTT
. | TRBJ2-2 | TRBV18 | . | CASSPQAGEMNGELFF | TGTGCCAGCTCACCACAAGCAGGGGAGATGAACGGGGAGCTGTTTTTT
. | TRBJ1-5 | TRBV10-3 | . | CAIRNGSSNQPQHF | TGTGCCATCAGAAACGGTTCGAGCAATCAGCCCCAGCATTTT
. | TRBJ1-5 | TRBV27 | . | CASKSRVGQPQHF | TGTGCCAGCAAAAGCAGGGTGGGTCAGCCCCAGCATTTT
. | TRBJ1-4 | TRBV11-2 | . | CASIKEGGALTTNEKLFF | TGTGCCAGCATCAAGGAAGGAGGGGCCCTCACAACTAATGAAAAACTGTTTTTT
TRBD1 | TRBJ2-2 | TRBV5-8 | . | CASSYRQGLSTGELFF | TGTGCCAGCAGCTACAGACAGGGTCTGAGCACCGGGGAGCTGTTTTTT
TRBD2 | TRBJ2-2 | TRBV5-6 | . | CASSTPLREGTGELFF | TGTGCCAGCAGCACGCCCTTGCGGGAGGGGACCGGGGAGCTGTTTTTT
. | TRBJ1-3 | TRBV10-3 | . | CAISESMLGSSGNTIYF | TGTGCCATCAGTGAGTCGATGCTAGGCTCCTCTGGAAACACCATATATTTT
. | TRBJ2-5 | TRBV29-1 | few | CSAYRVETQYF | TGCAGCGCCTACAGGGTCGAGACCCAGTACTTC
. | TRBJ2-7 | TRBV28 | . | CASRSVSGYEQYF | TGTGCCAGCAGAAGTGTCTCGGGCTACGAGCAGTACTTC
. | TRBJ2-1 | TRBV24-1 | . | CATSDIRDSYNEQFF | TGTGCCACCAGTGATATCCGGGACTCCTACAATGAGCAGTTCTTC
. | TRBJ2-1 | TRBV11-3 | . | CASSPQGINEQFF | TGTGCCAGCAGCCCCCAGGGGATCAATGAGCAGTTCTTC
. | TRBJ2-7 | TRBV4-2 | . | CASSQERTYDEQYF | TGTGCCAGCAGCCAAGAAAGGACTTATGACGAGCAGTACTTC
. | TRBJ2-7 | TRBV29-1 | . | CSALALAESYEQYF | TGCAGCGCCCTAGCCTTAGCGGAGTCCTACGAGCAGTACTTC
TRBD1 | TRBJ2-7 | TRBV4-1 | . | CASSQVARTGIYEQYF | TGCGCCAGCAGCCAAGTCGCCCGGACAGGTATCTACGAGCAGTACTTC
. | TRBJ2-5 | TRBV3-1/TRBV3-2 | few | CASSPWTAQETQYF | TGTGCCAGCAGCCCCTGGACAGCACAAGAGACCCAGTACTTC
TRBD2 | TRBJ2-5 | TRBV12-5 | . | CASGFSGRAGETQYF | TGTGCTAGTGGTTTCAGTGGGAGGGCCGGGGAGACCCAGTACTTC
TRBD2 | TRBJ2-7 | TRBV27 | once | CASSWSGMAYEQYF | TGTGCCAGCAGTTGGAGCGGGATGGCCTACGAGCAGTACTTC
. | TRBJ1-1 | TRBV19 | . | CASSQMNTEAFF | TGTGCCAGTAGTCAAATGAACACTGAAGCTTTCTTT
. | TRBJ2-7 | TRBV18 | . | CASSPQGSEQYF | TGTGCCAGCTCACCACAAGGGAGCGAGCAGTACTTC
TRBD2 | TRBJ2-3 | TRBV6-5 | few | CASSLTSGMADTQYF | TGTGCCAGCAGTCTGACTAGCGGGATGGCAGATACGCAGTATTTT
TRBD2 | TRBJ2-3 | TRBV6-6 | . | CASSYVGLEADTQYF | TGTGCCAGCAGTTACGTAGGACTAGAGGCAGATACGCAGTATTTT
. | TRBJ1-2 | TRBV7-2 | . | CASSLTGGGEGYTF | TGTGCCAGCAGCTTAACCGGTGGGGGCGAAGGCTACACCTTC
. | TRBJ2-5 | TRBV7-9 | . | CASSYGETQYF | TGTGCCAGCAGCTACGGGGAGACCCAGTACTTC
. | TRBJ2-7 | TRBV11-2 | . | CASSLPPGDHEQYF | TGTGCCAGCAGCTTACCCCCAGGGGACCACGAGCAGTACTTC
. | TRBJ1-4 | TRBV5-1 | . | CASSLTEVGKLFF | TGCGCCAGCAGCTTGACGGAGGTCGGAAAACTGTTTTTT
TRBD2 | TRBJ2-1 | TRBV11-2 | . | CASSPLASPQDEQFF | TGTGCCAGCAGCCCACTAGCGAGCCCACAGGATGAGCAGTTCTTC
TRBD1 | TRBJ1-2 | TRBV19 | . | CASSIQGVDYGYTF | TGTGCCAGTAGTATCCAGGGGGTGGATTATGGCTACACCTTC
TRBD1 | TRBJ2-3 | TRBV11-2 | . | CASSGTGGRDTQYF | TGTGCCAGCAGCGGGACAGGGGGTCGAGATACGCAGTATTTT
. | TRBJ1-1 | TRBV13 | . | CASRLQTNTEAFF | TGTGCCAGCAGATTGCAGACTAACACTGAAGCTTTCTTT
TRBD2 | TRBJ2-1 | TRBV5-1 | . | CASSLSRGRYNEQFF | TGCGCCAGCAGCTTGAGTCGCGGGAGGTACAATGAGCAGTTCTTC
TRBD2 | TRBJ2-3 | TRBV7-2 | . | CASSLKLAGRGWTDTQYF | TGTGCCAGCAGCTTAAAACTAGCGGGGAGGGGCTGGACAGATACGCAGTATTTT
. | TRBJ2-7 | TRBV20-1 | . | CSASYEGMGRFEQYF | TGCAGTGCTAGTTATGAGGGAATGGGAAGGTTCGAGCAGTACTTC
TRBD1 | TRBJ1-4 | TRBV18 | . | CASSPRTGYEKLFF | TGTGCCAGCTCACCAAGGACAGGGTATGAAAAACTGTTTTTT